This TCR beta chain was found in a study of blood T cell repertoires in COVID-19. Study at large: T cells, B-cell-depleted T cells, or PBMCs provided the cDNA or gDNA that served as material.

Sequenced by immunoSEQ multiplex PCR; TCRdb stores in-frame clones only, minus some. The sample lists almost 350,000 clones; roughly 89% were seen once. The CDR3 is 13 amino acids. CDR1 and CDR2 (germline): MNHEY, SMNVEV (reference sequence). The V end lost 2 bases, the J end lost 3 bases, and 7 bases lay between the germline ends. Sequencing input: peripheral blood. The chain has TRBV27 and TRBJ1-2, with D unclear. The TCR comes from a woman aged 60-75 years with COVID-19, enrolled during active disease. DNA of the CDR3: TGTGCCAGCAGTTTACAGGAGGACTATGGCTACACCTTC. It encodes CASSLQEDYGYTF.